A single sample is the source of the 5 T cell receptor beta chains below, sequenced in a study of identical twins. TCRdb re-derived calls from the 5' RACE reads in MiXCR, one entry per CDR3 protein. The sample consists of 400,000 to 550,000 distinct CDR3 sequences, over 11% of them appearing once. These same records also appear under a second study, on yellow fever vaccine responses in identical twins.

Sequencing was carried out using CD4+ T cells sorted from blood. The receptors were sampled from a woman under 30 in good health.

The rearrangement links TRBV10-3 to TRBJ1-2; 9 bases map to TRBD1. The CDR3 sequence is 12 residues long. CDR1 ENHRY and CDR2 SYGVKD come from the germline V gene. The V gene end was trimmed by 7 bases and the J gene end by 8 bases; junction bases not matched to a gene: 5. The CDR3 reads CAITTGGDGYTF. The CDR3 DNA sequence: TGTGCCATCACGACAGGGGGTGACGGCTACACCTTC.

The rearrangement links TRBV19 to TRBJ2-1, with a weak D call TRBD1 (8 bases). The V and J ends lost 11 bases and 7 bases respectively, with 24 bases between them. The germline CDR1 and CDR2 sequences are LNHDA and SQIVND (reference sequence). The CDR3 sequence is 15 residues long. CDR3 loop: CAWGGQVWVKNEQFF. CDR3 in DNA: TGTGCCTGGGGGGGACAGGTTTGGGTTAAGAATGAGCAGTTCTTC.

This clonotype was detected ten times or more. The V gene is TRBV12-3 or TRBV12-4, the J gene TRBJ2-2; D is unclear. The CDR3 covers 13 residues. Between the trimmed V and J ends, which lost 3 bases and 6 bases, there was a span of 8 bases. CDR3 coding DNA: TGTGCCAGCAGTTTTCCGGTTGCCGGGGAGCTGTTTTTT. Encoded protein: CASSFPVAGELFF.

This chain joins TRBV20-1 and TRBJ2-7; 10 bases agree with TRBD1. Germline loops: CDR1 DFQATT, CDR2 SNEGSKA (reference sequence). V gave up 8 bases and J gave up 3 bases; unmatched junction bases: 10. The CDR3 contains 14 residues. The CDR3 reads CSNRETGGNYEQYF. CDR3 DNA: TGCAGTAATAGGGAGACAGGGGGCAACTACGAGCAGTACTTC.

This clonotype was seen a few times. The V and J genes are TRBV20-1 and TRBJ1-1, with D perhaps matching TRBD1 (5 bases). The CDR3 covers 12 residues. Germline CDR1 reads DFQATT; CDR2 reads SNEGSKA (reference sequence). Deletions cut 5 bases from V and 6 bases from J, with 13 bases between. Here the CDR3 reads CSARDRNSEAFF. The DNA for the CDR3 is TGCAGTGCTCGGGACCGAAATTCTGAAGCTTTCTTT.